This TCR beta chain originates from a study of shared clonotypes between healthy human individuals. Some 29,000 T cell genomes (approximately 0.2 ug DNA) went into each sorted-subset replicate. The repertoire was sequenced with immunoSEQ multiplex PCR; TCRdb's copy has only in-frame clones and lacks some. This sample carries around 2.1 million clones, around 95% of them seen once, and the ten largest clones take approximately 0.13%. This CDR3 spans 15 amino acids. In germline, CDR1 is SGHTA, CDR2 FQGNSA. V lost 3 bases to trimming and J lost 3 bases; unmatched junction nucleotides: 3. This clone was detected only once.

The gene calls are TRBV7-2 and TRBJ1-4; 8 nucleotides align to TRBD1. Sequenced: naive CD4+ T cells sorted from blood. Regarding subset: CD45RA+ positively selected. This clonotype was sampled from a man aged 18-30 years in good health. For the CDR3, the DNA is TGTGCCAGCAGCTTCGACAGGGGAGCTAATGAAAAACTGTTTTTT. Its translation is CASSFDRGANEKLFF. The full variable domain, in which reference TRBV7-2 and TRBJ1-4 provide the parts outside the CDR3, is GAGVSQSPSNKVTEKGKDVELRCDPISGHTALYWYRQSLGQGLEFLIYFQGNSAPDKSGLPSDRFSAERTGGSVSTLTIQRTQQEDSAVYLCASSFDRGANEKLFFGSGTQLSVL.